Listed below are T cell receptor beta chains from one sample, sequenced in a study of blood T cells in healthy people across ages. MiXCR, applied by TCRdb to the 5' RACE reads, yields one record per CDR3 protein. The sample has 380,000 or so distinct CDR3 sequences, about 52% seen once; the top ten hold 45% to 60%. The sample consisted of blood. These receptors were obtained from a man in his sixties in good health. The conserved cysteine and the conserved F or W are not part of the CDR3 here.

V gene	J gene	CDR3 protein
TRBV6-4	TRBJ2-3	ASSPDRTSTETQY
TRBV7-2	TRBJ1-2	ASSRSEGDYGYT
TRBV20-1	TRBJ2-3	SALLLDTQY
TRBV9	TRBJ2-6	ASSVGSVSGANVLT
TRBV27	TRBJ2-5	ASSFKRGGTQY
TRBV6-2/TRBV6-3	TRBJ1-5	ASSPWGDQPQH
TRBV7-9	TRBJ2-5	ASSLRSSGGRQETQY
TRBV29-1	TRBJ2-1	SVEANRRSANEQF
TRBV29-1	-	SVDLGARETQY
TRBV12-3/TRBV12-4	TRBJ1-6	ASRAGQGMNSPLH
TRBV21-1	TRBJ2-6	ASSKDGGANVLT
TRBV7-2	TRBJ2-5	ASRPSRGQETQY
TRBV18	TRBJ1-6	ASSPAVGSNSPLH
TRBV27	TRBJ2-1	ASSLGQRDNEQF
TRBV6-5	TRBJ2-5	ASTYSLAGETQY
TRBV30	TRBJ2-4	AWSSGAGDIQY
TRBV18	TRBJ2-5	ASSPSRGALGETQY
TRBV20-1	TRBJ1-2	SAATGADLSYGYT
TRBV7-6	TRBJ2-7	ASSLSASGRSGSEQY
TRBV4-3	TRBJ2-4	ASSQDRGQKNIQY
TRBV12-3/TRBV12-4	TRBJ2-7	ASSLGPGSYEQY
TRBV11-2	TRBJ2-5	ASSFKRGVGEETQY
TRBV7-3	TRBJ2-1	ASSFGLTGAEQF
TRBV3-1	TRBJ2-5	ASSQDQGGATKRETQY
TRBV20-1	TRBJ2-1	SASLAGVLNEQF
TRBV6-2/TRBV6-3	-	ASTPRAGADEQY
TRBV20-1	TRBJ2-5	SARGDLLRETQY
TRBV2	TRBJ1-5	ASNGGSNQPQH
TRBV6-1	TRBJ2-1	ASRSGLATGEQF
TRBV18	TRBJ2-7	ASSPAGIAGGATFSEQY
TRBV7-8	TRBJ2-5	ASSFAEAANEQY
TRBV15	TRBJ2-5	ATSRRLSGGQETQY
TRBV6-1	TRBJ2-1	ASSDSGRAGNEQF
TRBV20-1	TRBJ2-3	SANYRDRATDTQY
TRBV20-1	TRBJ2-4	STFDRAKNIQY
TRBV7-2	TRBJ2-3	ASSSGPGGGTQY
TRBV20-1	TRBJ1-1	SANPLQGVGTEAF
TRBV6-5	TRBJ2-3	ASSPRFGTTENTQY
TRBV20-1	-	SATLAGQETQY
TRBV5-6	TRBJ2-7	ASSPQRVGEQY
TRBV20-1	TRBJ2-1	SATNPGTSGGADEQF
TRBV5-6	TRBJ1-1	ASSFRQTNTEAF
TRBV4-2	TRBJ2-1	ASSQDGASGSYNEQF
TRBV29-1	TRBJ2-1	SVRGLAGDDEQF
TRBV9	TRBJ2-1	ASSRLLAGGFNEQF
TRBV29-1	TRBJ2-6	SVDLGDSGANVLT
TRBV12-3/TRBV12-4	TRBJ2-1	ASRRNGVNVQF
TRBV20-1	TRBJ2-1	SARDLQSDEQF
TRBV5-1	TRBJ2-7	ASSWDGPSSYEQY
TRBV5-1	TRBJ1-2	ASRDVGRLFYGYT
TRBV5-5	TRBJ2-3	ASSFGQAADTQY
TRBV12-3/TRBV12-4	TRBJ2-7	ASSLLDRGAYEQY
TRBV20-1	TRBJ1-5	SAQGTGVQPQH
TRBV27	TRBJ2-7	ASSLKPSAYEQY
TRBV29-1	TRBJ2-3	SAEVGDTQY